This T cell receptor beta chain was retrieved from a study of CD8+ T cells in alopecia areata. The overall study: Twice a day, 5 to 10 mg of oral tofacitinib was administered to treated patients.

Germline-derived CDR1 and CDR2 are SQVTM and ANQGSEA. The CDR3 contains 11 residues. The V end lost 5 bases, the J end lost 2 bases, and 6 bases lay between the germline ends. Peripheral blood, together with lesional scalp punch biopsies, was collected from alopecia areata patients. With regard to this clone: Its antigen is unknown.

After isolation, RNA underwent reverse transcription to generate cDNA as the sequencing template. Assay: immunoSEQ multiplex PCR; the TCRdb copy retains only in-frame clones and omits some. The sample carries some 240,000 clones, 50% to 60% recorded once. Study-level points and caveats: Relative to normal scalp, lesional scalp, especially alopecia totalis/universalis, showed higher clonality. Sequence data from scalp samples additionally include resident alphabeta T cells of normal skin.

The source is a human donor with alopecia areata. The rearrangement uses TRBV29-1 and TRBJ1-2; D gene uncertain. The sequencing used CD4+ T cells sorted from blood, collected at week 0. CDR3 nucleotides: TGCAGCGTTAGGATGAACTATGGCTACACCTTC. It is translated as CSVRMNYGYTF.